The 17 T cell receptor beta chains below were found in one sample sequenced in a study of T cell changes during pregnancy in multiple sclerosis. The data were produced by immunoSEQ multiplex PCR, yet TCRdb's version contains in-frame clones alone and is incomplete. The table shows about 20,000 clones, with over 80% occurring only once. The sample in question was CD8+ T cells from peripheral blood mononuclear cells, obtained in the third trimester of pregnancy. These receptors all stem from a female donor in good health, enrolled as a control in a pregnancy study.

This sequence joins TRBV5-5 and TRBJ2-5; a weak D match, TRBD1 (5 bases). This CDR3 has 15 amino acids. CDR1 is SGHKS, CDR2 YYEKEE, per germline (reference sequence). The germline V and J ends were trimmed by 3 bases and 1 base, with 13 bases remaining between them. This CDR3 is CASSWGGGGQETQYF. The DNA for the CDR3 is TGTGCCAGCAGCTGGGGCGGCGGCGGCCAAGAGACCCAGTACTTC.

This clone was recorded only once. This chain links TRBV6-1 with TRBJ2-5; the match to TRBD2 covers 8 bases. The CDR3 is 15 amino acids. J was trimmed by 2 bases and V by 2 bases; bases with no gene match: 4. Germline V lookup: CDR1 MNHNS, CDR2 SASEGT. CDR3 DNA sequence: TGTGCCAGCAGTGAACTGCGGGGGGCACAAGAGACCCAGTACTTC. Residues: CASSELRGAQETQYF.

This rearrangement joins TRBV6-5 to TRBJ1-2, with D hard to call. The CDR3 sequence is 15 residues long. V gave up 2 bases and J gave up 7 bases, with 17 bases separating them. CDR1 MNHEY and CDR2 SVGAGI come from the germline V gene. CDR3 region: CASSYPGGGKFGYTF. In nucleotides, the CDR3 is TGTGCCAGCAGTTACCCCGGAGGAGGGAAGTTTGGCTACACCTTC.

This chain joins TRBV15 and TRBJ1-6; 9 positions match TRBD1. V lost 0 bases, J lost 4 bases, and 13 bases stayed unmatched. The CDR3 consists of 20 residues. Germline values: CDR1 LNHNV, CDR2 YYDKDF (reference sequence). CDR3 protein: CATSRDFGTGPPFYNSPLHF. DNA of the CDR3: TGTGCCACCAGCAGAGATTTTGGGACAGGGCCTCCTTTTTATAATTCACCCCTCCACTTT.

The V and J genes are TRBV11-2 and TRBJ2-7, with 9 bases lining up with TRBD2. This CDR3 comprises 15 residues. V trimming: 5 bases; J trimming: 1 base; junction bases outside the gene matches: 6. Germline CDR1 SGHAT, CDR2 FQNNGV. CDR3 region: CASSPLAGLSYEQYF. The CDR3 DNA is TGTGCCAGCAGCCCTCTAGCGGGGCTATCCTACGAGCAGTACTTC.

The chain joins TRBV9 to TRBJ1-1; D uncertain. The CDR3 extends over 15 amino acids. The ends were cut back, 3 bases at V and 2 bases at J, with 14 bases in the middle. The germline V gene encodes CDR1 SGDLS and CDR2 YYNGEE. CDR3 residues: CASSEVPPGNTEAFF. The CDR3 DNA sequence: TGTGCCAGCAGCGAAGTACCCCCGGGAAACACTGAAGCTTTCTTT.

This clone appeared a few times. The CDR3 coding sequence is TGTGCCAGCCGTCTCGGGACAGGTAGCAATCAGCCCCAGCATTTT. Encoded protein: CASRLGTGSNQPQHF. The V call is TRBV27, the J call TRBJ1-5, with 8 nucleotides matching TRBD1. V dropped 8 bases and J dropped 0; count of bases not matched to a gene: 6. CDR1 MNHEY and CDR2 SMNVEV come from the germline V gene (reference sequence). The CDR3 extends over 15 amino acids.

V and J are TRBV13 and TRBJ1-1; no definite D call. The CDR3 contains 15 residues. Trimming removed 0 bases from V and 0 bases from J, with 8 bases in between. From germline, CDR1 is PRHDT and CDR2 FYEKMQ (reference sequence). CDR3 in DNA: TGTGCCAGCAGCTTAGGTCCGGGAATGAACACTGAAGCTTTCTTT. Translating it yields CASSLGPGMNTEAFF.

The chain links TRBV10-3 to TRBJ2-1, with a possible D match to TRBD1 (6 bases). Trimming removed 3 bases at V and 5 bases at J, with 14 bases between. Germline assignment: CDR1 ENHRY and CDR2 SYGVKD. This CDR3 has 15 amino acids. In DNA, the CDR3 is TGTGCCATCAGTGAAACCGGGACAACAAACAATGAGCAGTTCTTC. Protein: CAISETGTTNNEQFF.

This chain links TRBV19 with TRBJ1-1; tentatively, D is TRBD1 (5 bases). The V end lost 6 bases, the J end lost 3 bases, and 17 bases lay between the germline ends. The germline V gene has CDR1 LNHDA and CDR2 SQIVND (reference sequence). CDR3 length equals 15 residues. The CDR3 DNA is TGTGCCAGTAGAGCTCAGGGTTATAGTGACACTGAAGCTTTCTTT. Translation gives CASRAQGYSDTEAFF. Combining the CDR3 with reference TRBV19 and TRBJ1-1 gives the whole variable domain DGGITQSPKYLFRKEGQNVTLSCEQNLNHDAMYWYRQDPGQGLRLIYYSQIVNDFQKGDIAEGYSVSREKKESFPLTVTSAQKNPTAFYLCASRAQGYSDTEAFFGQGTRLTVV.

The chain links TRBV6-1 to TRBJ2-1; TRBD2 agrees at 7 bases. This CDR3 has 18 residues. The ends lost 2 bases at V and 6 bases at J; junction bases unmatched: 16. In germline, CDR1 is MNHNS, CDR2 SASEGT. CDR3 residues: CASSEFTSDSVSRNEQFF. CDR3 DNA sequence: TGTGCCAGCAGTGAATTCACTAGCGACTCTGTTTCCCGCAATGAGCAGTTCTTC.

The genes are TRBV11-2 and TRBJ1-5; TRBD1 matches at 7 bases. Unmatched junction bases numbered 3, after V lost 4 bases and J lost 0 bases. The CDR3 spans 15 residues. Germline V gives CDR1 SGHAT, CDR2 FQNNGV. Here the CDR3 reads CASSWDSYSNQPQHF. CDR3 coding DNA: TGTGCCAGCAGCTGGGACAGCTATAGCAATCAGCCCCAGCATTTT.

The CDR3 region has the DNA TGTGCCAGCGGACTAGCGGGAGTCACAGATACGCAGTATTTT. Translating it yields CASGLAGVTDTQYF. The V call is TRBV6-1, the J call TRBJ2-3; 13 positions match TRBD2. Trimming cost V 8 bases and J 2 bases; bases outside gene matches: 1. CDR3 length equals 14 residues. Germline values: CDR1 MNHNS, CDR2 SASEGT.

CDR3 amino acids: CASSLVGAGVHEQYF. CDR3 bases: TGTGCCAGCAGCTTAGTCGGGGCAGGGGTGCACGAGCAGTACTTC. V usage is TRBV7-9 and J usage is TRBJ2-7, with D possibly TRBD1 on 6 matching bases. V lost 1 base to trimming and J lost 5 bases, with 15 bases between them. CDR1 and CDR2 (germline): SEHNR, FQNEAQ (reference sequence). The CDR3 length is 15 residues.

The chain uses TRBV4-1 and TRBJ2-2, with D maybe TRBD2 (6 bases). From germline, CDR1 is MGHRA and CDR2 YSYEKL. The CDR3 length is 14 residues. The V and J ends lost 3 bases and 6 bases respectively, with 11 bases between them. CDR3 sequence reads: CASSHAREAGELFF. CDR3 bases: TGCGCCAGCAGCCACGCCAGGGAGGCCGGGGAGCTGTTTTTT.

The chain couples TRBV4-3 to TRBJ2-7, with TRBD2 identical over 8 bases. The CDR3 contains 17 residues. J gave up 4 bases and V 0 bases, and 11 bases lay outside the gene matches. CDR1 and CDR2 from the germline V gene are LGHNA and YSLEER. CDR3 sequence reads: CASSQDETAGEVYEQYF. The CDR3 DNA reads as TGCGCCAGCAGCCAAGATGAGACAGCGGGAGAGGTTTACGAGCAGTACTTC.

The chain couples TRBV6-1 to TRBJ2-3; possibly TRBD1 for D (6 bases). V was shortened by 11 bases and J by 3 bases, with 18 bases between the two germline ends. Germline V CDR1 and CDR2: MNHNS, SASEGT. The CDR3 has 14 residues. The CDR3: CAGEQGQGTDTQYF. The DNA for the CDR3 is TGTGCCGGAGAACAGGGTCAGGGGACAGATACGCAGTATTTT.